Following are 8 T cell receptor beta chains from one sample sequenced in a study of blood T cell repertoires in COVID-19. This table comes from immunoSEQ multiplex PCR, and its TCRdb copy is limited to in-frame clones, with some not included. The top ten hold under 6% of the sample, which has 320,000 or so clones, over 80% seen once. The sample taken for sequencing was PBMCs or T cells enriched from blood (not recorded which). The receptors were gathered from a man aged 25-45 years who had recovered from COVID-19.

This clone was seen a single time. The rearrangement joins TRBV7-3 to TRBJ1-5, with unresolved D. The ends were cut back, 0 bases at V and 6 bases at J, with 6 bases in the middle. The CDR3 is 13 residues long. Germline V gene lookup returns CDR1 SGHTA and CDR2 FQGTGA. The CDR3 bases are TGTGCCAGCAGCTTAACAGGGAGTCAGCCCCAGCATTTT. It yields the protein CASSLTGSQPQHF.

This clone appeared once. The chain couples TRBV27 to TRBJ2-1; 9 bases line up with TRBD1. V lost 4 bases, J lost 8 bases, and 12 bases stayed unmatched. The CDR3 loop spans 16 amino acids. The germline gives CDR1 MNHEY, CDR2 SMNVEV (reference sequence). In DNA, the CDR3 is TGTGCCAGCAGTTCTCCGGGACAGGGTGGATATGATGAGCAGTTCTTC. It specifies CASSSPGQGGYDEQFF.

The rearrangement links TRBV10-3 to TRBJ1-5, with a possible D match to TRBD1 (5 bases). Trimming cost V 3 bases and J 5 bases, with 14 bases left between them. The CDR3 is 15 amino acids. Germline-derived CDR1 and CDR2 are ENHRY and SYGVKD. The DNA for the CDR3 is TGTGCCATCAGTGACTCGGTTTGGGGGGATCAGCCCCAGCATTTT. Translation: CAISDSVWGDQPQHF.

The CDR3 spells CANQRGSTDTQYF. The CDR3 DNA is TGTGCCAATCAGCGGGGATCCACAGATACGCAGTATTTT. The chain has TRBV6-4 and TRBJ2-3; the match to TRBD2 covers 7 bases. The germline V gene encodes CDR1 MRHNA and CDR2 SNTAGT. The CDR3 runs 13 residues. Trimming at V came to 10 bases and at J to 2 bases, leaving 6 bases not matched to a gene.

The J gene is TRBJ1-1, the V gene TRBV28; no reliable D call. The CDR3 sequence is 13 residues long. Germline loops: CDR1 MDHEN, CDR2 SYDVKM. Trimming left V 5 bases short and J 0 bases short, with 7 bases between. The CDR3 is CASSLQMNTEAFF. CDR3 sequence (DNA): TGTGCCAGCAGTCTCCAGATGAACACTGAAGCTTTCTTT.

To note about this clone: The junction does not match germline at one end; this may be a read error. The J gene is TRBJ2-1, the V gene TRBV3-1 (or the pseudogene TRBV3-2), with D perhaps TRBD2 (7 bases). CDR1 and CDR2 from the germline V gene are LGHDT and YNNKEL (reference sequence). The CDR3 sequence is 17 residues long. CDR3 coding DNA: TGTGCCAGCAGCCCCCAATATAGGGCGGGGGCCTTAAATGCGCAGTTCTTC. Encoded protein: CASSPQYRAGALNAQFF.

This chain links TRBV28 with TRBJ1-2; perhaps TRBD1 as D (6 bases). V dropped 6 bases and J dropped 4 bases, with 18 bases sitting between them. This CDR3 has 15 residues. Germline loops: CDR1 MDHEN, CDR2 SYDVKM. The CDR3 region has the DNA TGTGCCAGCAGACAACACAGGGTTCGGAGCTATGGCTACACCTTC. It specifies CASRQHRVRSYGYTF.

The chain is built from TRBV5-1 and TRBJ2-3, with 10 bases aligning to TRBD2. The trim removed 5 bases at V and 2 bases at J, leaving 8 bases unmatched. The CDR3 has 16 amino acids. The germline gives CDR1 SGHRS, CDR2 YFSETQ. CDR3 residues: CASRYSGGQNTDTQYF. The CDR3 coding sequence is TGCGCCAGCAGATATAGCGGGGGGCAGAACACAGATACGCAGTATTTT.